The sequence of this T cell receptor beta chain was determined in a study of T cell repertoires in cytomegalovirus infection. Study outcomes and limitations: HLA-C-restricted CMV clonotypes gave the most frequent clonotype in two of eight donors.

On this clonotype: The antigen remains undetermined.

Germline CDR1 SGHAT, CDR2 FQNNGV. The length of the CDR3 is 16 residues. J gave up 4 bases and V 5 bases, and 7 bases lay outside the gene matches. TCRdb re-derived calls from the reads in MiXCR, one entry per CDR3 protein. The table lists some 500,000 distinct CDR3 sequences, 40% of them singletons. The chain carries TRBV11-2 and TRBJ1-5; TRBD1 matches 11 bases. The material sequenced was cultured PBMCs, taken from culture after CMV antigen stimulation. The receptor's source is a human donor in good health (CMV status not recorded). Some clones in this sample may be carry-over from other donors' samples. DNA of the CDR3: TGTGCCAGCAGCCGCGTGGGGACAGGGGGGAATCAGCCCCAGCATTTT. Its protein product is CASSRVGTGGNQPQHF.